Included here is one T cell receptor beta chain sequence, with context. Antigen: not known. The record originates from a study of shared clonotypes between healthy human individuals. Findings and limits, study-wide: Some clonotypes were shared by all four sorted-subset donors, while others were not shared. The non-shared ones had lower generation probabilities than the shared ones. Only blood underwent sampling, and tissue repertoires likely differ.

The assay was carried out at the deep level. Original handling: Junction-only sequences produced by ImmunoSEQ had no quality scores, so filtering differed. Assay: immunoSEQ multiplex PCR; the TCRdb copy retains only in-frame clones and omits some. V, J and clone size are taken as reported in that table, and D and trimming were inferred from the DNA itself. Among 950,000 to 1,300,000 clones listed, around 76% were seen once. Between the trimmed V and J ends, which lost 2 bases and 8 bases, there was a span of 16 bases. The CDR3 has 14 residues. Germline V gene lookup returns CDR1 GTSNPN and CDR2 SVGIG (reference sequence).

Sequencing was done on a sample of memory CD4+ T cells sorted from blood. Regarding subset: CD45RA-negative fraction. The V call is TRBV30, the J call TRBJ1-3; D gene uncertain. This TCR came from a man younger than 35 in good health. CDR3 sequence reads: CAWSPPWNRYTIYF. Here the CDR3 DNA reads TGTGCCTGGAGTCCCCCTTGGAACCGCTACACCATATATTTT.